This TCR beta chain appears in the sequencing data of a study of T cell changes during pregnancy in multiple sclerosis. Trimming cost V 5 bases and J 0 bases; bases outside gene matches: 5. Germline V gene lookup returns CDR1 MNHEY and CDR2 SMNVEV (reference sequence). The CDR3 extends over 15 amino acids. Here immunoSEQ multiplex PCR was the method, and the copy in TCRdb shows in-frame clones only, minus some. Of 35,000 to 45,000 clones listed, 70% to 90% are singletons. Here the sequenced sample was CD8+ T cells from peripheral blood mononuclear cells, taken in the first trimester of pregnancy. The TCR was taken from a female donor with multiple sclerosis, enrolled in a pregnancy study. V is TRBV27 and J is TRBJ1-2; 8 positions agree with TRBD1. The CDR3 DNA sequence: TGTGCCAGCAGTCTCGGACAGGGAGCTAACTATGGCTACACCTTC. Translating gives CASSLGQGANYGYTF.